This T cell receptor (beta chain) was sequenced during a study of blood T cell repertoires in COVID-19. Study-wide context: Donors in the United States, Italy and Spain gave samples during acute or convalescent COVID-19. The analysed material was cDNA or gDNA that came from T cells, B-cell-depleted T cells, or PBMCs.

Study processing details: Scientists estimated how many nucleated cells there were by amplifying reference gene primers. Sequencing used immunoSEQ multiplex PCR; TCRdb keeps in-frame clones, though not all of them. Clone size and the V and J calls come from that table; the DNA yielded D and trimming. The sample holds 50,000 to 70,000 clones; around nine tenths are singletons and the top ten take approximately 10%. Germline V gene sequence: CDR1 SGHTA, CDR2 FQGNSA. The CDR3 runs 18 residues. V lost 3 bases, J lost 7 bases, and 26 bases lay in between. This clone was counted a few times. This sequence joins TRBV7-2 and TRBJ2-3, with a weak D call TRBD2 (7 bases). The sequence came from a woman of 80 years or more with active COVID-19. Sequencing was done on a sample of peripheral blood. In nucleotides, the CDR3 is TGTGCCAGCAGCTTGGGTCTGGGCGGGGGCCTGGATCGCTATACGCAGTATTTT. This codes for CASSLGLGGGLDRYTQYF.